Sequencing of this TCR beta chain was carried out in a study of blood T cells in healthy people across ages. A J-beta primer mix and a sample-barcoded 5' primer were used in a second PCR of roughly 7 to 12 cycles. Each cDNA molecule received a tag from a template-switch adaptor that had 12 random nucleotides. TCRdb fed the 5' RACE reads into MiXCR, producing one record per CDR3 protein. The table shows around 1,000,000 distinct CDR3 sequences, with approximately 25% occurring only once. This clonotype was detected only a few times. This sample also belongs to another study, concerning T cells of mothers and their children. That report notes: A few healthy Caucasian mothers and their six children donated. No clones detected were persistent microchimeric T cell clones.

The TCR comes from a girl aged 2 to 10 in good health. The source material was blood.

The CDR3 is CASSARQGSYNSPLHF. The CDR3, as DNA: TGTGCCAGCAGCGCGCGACAGGGGTCCTATAATTCACCCCTCCACTTT. V is TRBV7-2 and J is TRBJ1-6; 8 bases align to TRBD1. The CDR3 consists of 16 residues. Germline loops: CDR1 SGHTA, CDR2 FQGNSA. V was pared by 5 bases and J by 1 base, with 4 bases of the junction left unmatched.